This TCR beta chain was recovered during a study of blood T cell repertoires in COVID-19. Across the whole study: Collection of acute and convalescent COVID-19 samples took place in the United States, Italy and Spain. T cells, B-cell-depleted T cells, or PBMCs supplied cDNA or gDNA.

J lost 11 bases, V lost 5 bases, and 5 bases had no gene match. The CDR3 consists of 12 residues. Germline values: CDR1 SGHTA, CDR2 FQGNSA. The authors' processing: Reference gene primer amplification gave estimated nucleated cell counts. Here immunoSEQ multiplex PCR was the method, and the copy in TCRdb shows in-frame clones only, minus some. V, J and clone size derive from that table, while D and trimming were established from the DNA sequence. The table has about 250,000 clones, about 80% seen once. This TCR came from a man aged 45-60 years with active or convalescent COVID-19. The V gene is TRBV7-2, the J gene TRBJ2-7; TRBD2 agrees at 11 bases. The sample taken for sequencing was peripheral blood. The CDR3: CASSPASGGKYF. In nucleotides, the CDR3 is TGTGCCAGCAGCCCTGCTAGCGGGGGGAAGTACTTC.